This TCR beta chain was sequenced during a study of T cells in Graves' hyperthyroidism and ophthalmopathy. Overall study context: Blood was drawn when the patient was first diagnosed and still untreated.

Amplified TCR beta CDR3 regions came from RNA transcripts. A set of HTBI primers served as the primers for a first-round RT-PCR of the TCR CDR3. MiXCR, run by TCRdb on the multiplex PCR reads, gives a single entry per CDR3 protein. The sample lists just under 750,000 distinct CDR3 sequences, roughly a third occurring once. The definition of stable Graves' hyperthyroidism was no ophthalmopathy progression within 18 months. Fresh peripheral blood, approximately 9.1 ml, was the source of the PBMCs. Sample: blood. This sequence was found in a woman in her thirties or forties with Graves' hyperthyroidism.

CDR3 sequence reads: CASSKSPRGAEDTPYEQYF. CDR3 in DNA: TGTGCCAGCAGCAAATCCCCCCGCGGAGCGGAAGATACCCCTTACGAGCAGTACTTC. The V call is TRBV7-9, the J call TRBJ2-7; weak D call: TRBD2 (5 bases). CDR3 length: 19 amino acids. In germline, CDR1 is SEHNR, CDR2 FQNEAQ (reference sequence). Trimming removed 5 bases at V and 4 bases at J, with 30 bases between.